This T cell receptor (beta chain) was recorded in a study of CD8+ T cells in alopecia areata. Study-level background: Each day, treated patients took oral tofacitinib twice, at 5 to 10 mg per dose.

Regarding treatment: oral pan-JAK inhibitor, 5-10 mg twice daily. Peripheral blood and lesional scalp punch biopsies came from alopecia areata patients. This CDR3 comprises 12 residues. Trimming removed 0 bases from V and 2 bases from J, with 3 bases in between. Per the germline V gene, CDR1 is SQVTM and CDR2 is ANQGSEA. The study, taken as a whole, reports: Numerous expanded lesional clones remained in scalp and blood during tofacitinib. How baseline CD8+ expansion relates to response remains uncertain (there was one nonresponder).

On this clone itself: The target antigen is unknown.

cDNA prepared by RNA extraction and subsequent reverse transcription served as the template for sequencing. The method was immunoSEQ multiplex PCR; TCRdb's version includes in-frame clones alone and lacks a portion of them. Seen here are fewer than 250,000 clones, less than 70% observed once, and the top ten hold approximately 1.2%. The material was CD4+ T cells sorted from blood, obtained between weeks 47 and 50, from a patient treated with tofacitinib. The clonotype was recovered from a human donor with alopecia areata. The J gene is TRBJ2-3, the V gene TRBV29-1; D uncertain. The CDR3 nucleotides are TGCAGCGTTGAAGACAACACAGATACGCAGTATTTT. Its protein product is CSVEDNTDTQYF.